Listed below are T cell receptor beta chains from one sample, sequenced in a study of blood T cell repertoires in COVID-19. Profiling relied on immunoSEQ multiplex PCR, and the TCRdb table lists in-frame clones only, not all of them. The repertoire has over 150,000 clones, roughly 88% of them found once; the top ten carry about a tenth. The sequenced sample was peripheral blood. The receptor set was obtained from a woman older than 75 with active or convalescent COVID-19. Both conserved end residues are part of each CDR3. The D gene is left open where the match is weak. The size of a clone is reported for some rows only, either as once, few or many, or as a class for expanded clones.

size: .
J: TRBJ1-2
D: TRBD1
V: TRBV7-2
CDR3: CASSPGASGGLITRGYTF
DNA: TGTGCCAGCAGCCCCGGGGCGTCAGGGGGCCTTATAACACGCGGCTACACCTTC

size: .
J: TRBJ2-5
D: TRBD2
V: TRBV9
CDR3: CASSLERGSRETQYF
DNA: TGTGCCAGCAGCCTTGAGCGGGGGAGTCGAGAGACCCAGTACTTC

size: .
J: TRBJ1-6
D: .
V: TRBV10-3
CDR3: CAIGSDNTYNSPLHF
DNA: TGTGCCATCGGCTCGGACAATACCTATAATTCACCCCTCCACTTT

size: .
J: TRBJ2-6
D: TRBD2
V: TRBV30
CDR3: CAWTGGPGANVLTF
DNA: TGTGCCTGGACGGGAGGGCCTGGGGCCAACGTCCTGACTTTC

size: .
J: TRBJ2-2
D: .
V: TRBV7-2
CDR3: CASSLAAVRELFF
DNA: TGTGCCAGCAGCTTAGCGGCCGTGCGGGAGCTGTTTTTT

size: .
J: TRBJ2-7
D: TRBD2
V: TRBV7-2
CDR3: CASSFPSGGSNLYF
DNA: TGTGCCAGCAGCTTTCCTAGCGGGGGCTCAAATCTGTACTTC

size: .
J: TRBJ1-5
D: .
V: TRBV27
CDR3: CASRRGSQSNQPQHF
DNA: TGTGCCAGCAGGCGGGGGTCTCAAAGCAATCAGCCCCAGCATTTT

size: .
J: TRBJ1-4
D: TRBD1
V: TRBV7-2
CDR3: CASSSRQGSGEKLFF
DNA: TGTGCCAGCAGCTCCCGACAGGGGAGTGGAGAAAAACTGTTTTTT

size: once
J: TRBJ1-3
D: .
V: TRBV10-3
CDR3: CAISELGVSGNTIYF
DNA: TGTGCCATCAGTGAGTTAGGGGTCTCTGGAAACACCATATATTTT

size: .
J: TRBJ1-4
D: .
V: TRBV6-2/TRBV6-3
CDR3: CASSERGPDEKLFF
DNA: TGTGCCAGCAGCGAACGGGGTCCCGATGAAAAACTGTTTTTT

size: .
J: TRBJ1-2
D: TRBD1
V: TRBV27
CDR3: CASSLYGSGQGQGYTF
DNA: TGTGCCAGCAGTTTATACGGTTCGGGACAGGGTCAAGGCTACACCTTC

size: .
J: TRBJ2-7
D: .
V: TRBV18
CDR3: CASSLLLGGGYEQYF
DNA: TGTGCCAGCTCACTATTATTGGGAGGGGGATACGAGCAGTACTTC

size: .
J: TRBJ2-7
D: TRBD1
V: TRBV6-5
CDR3: CASSPSDRDEQYF
DNA: TGTGCCAGCAGCCCCTCGGACAGGGACGAGCAGTACTTC

size: .
J: TRBJ2-3
D: TRBD2
V: TRBV5-1
CDR3: CASSFGSSGRDTQYF
DNA: TGCGCCAGCAGCTTTGGATCTAGCGGGAGGGATACGCAGTATTTT

size: few
J: TRBJ2-1
D: TRBD2
V: TRBV25-1
CDR3: CASTEGLAGGQFF
DNA: TGTGCCAGCACGGAGGGACTAGCGGGGGGGCAGTTCTTC

size: once
J: TRBJ2-3
D: TRBD2
V: TRBV14
CDR3: CASSQDRGLAGGDTQYF
DNA: TGTGCCAGCAGCCAAGATCGAGGACTAGCGGGGGGAGATACGCAGTATTTT

size: few
J: TRBJ1-1
D: .
V: TRBV20-1
CDR3: CSASLRGGAFF
DNA: TGCAGTGCTTCCCTACGGGGGGGAGCTTTCTTT

size: .
J: TRBJ1-2
D: .
V: TRBV5-1
CDR3: CASSLGGYGYTF
DNA: TGCGCCAGCAGCTTAGGGGGCTATGGCTACACCTTC

size: once
J: TRBJ1-1
D: .
V: TRBV25-1
CDR3: CASSSPVVNTEAFF
DNA: TGTGCCAGCAGTTCCCCAGTCGTGAACACTGAAGCTTTCTTT

size: once
J: TRBJ2-2
D: TRBD2
V: TRBV5-1
CDR3: CASSPALAGAAGELFF
DNA: TGCGCCAGCAGCCCGGCACTAGCGGGGGCCGCCGGGGAGCTGTTTTTT

size: .
J: TRBJ2-3
D: TRBD2
V: TRBV4-3
CDR3: CASSQVAGGPGTQYF
DNA: TGCGCCAGCAGCCAGGTCGCGGGGGGGCCGGGCACGCAGTATTTT

size: .
J: TRBJ1-1
D: TRBD1
V: TRBV5-1
CDR3: CASSPGTGVNTEAFF
DNA: TGCGCCAGCAGCCCAGGAACAGGGGTTAACACTGAAGCTTTCTTT

size: once
J: TRBJ1-1
D: .
V: TRBV9
CDR3: CASSPSVLMNTEAFF
DNA: TGTGCCAGCAGCCCCTCGGTTCTCATGAACACTGAAGCTTTCTTT

size: .
J: TRBJ1-4
D: .
V: TRBV6-2/TRBV6-3
CDR3: CASTPNRIKDEKLFF
DNA: TGTGCCAGCACCCCAAACAGGATAAAGGATGAAAAACTGTTTTTT

size: .
J: TRBJ2-3
D: TRBD2
V: TRBV10-3
CDR3: CAIGGTSGGADTQYF
DNA: TGTGCCATCGGCGGCACTAGCGGGGGGGCCGATACGCAGTATTTT

size: .
J: TRBJ1-5
D: TRBD1
V: TRBV6-5
CDR3: CASIIQGANQPQHF
DNA: TGTGCCAGCATTATACAGGGGGCCAATCAGCCCCAGCATTTT

size: .
J: TRBJ2-1
D: TRBD1
V: TRBV19
CDR3: CASSMTTGQGKNEQFF
DNA: TGTGCCAGTAGTATGACTACGGGACAGGGAAAAAATGAGCAGTTCTTC

size: .
J: TRBJ1-1
D: .
V: TRBV7-9
CDR3: CASSPMGVNTEAFF
DNA: TGTGCCAGCAGCCCGATGGGCGTGAACACTGAAGCTTTCTTT

size: .
J: TRBJ2-1
D: TRBD2
V: TRBV7-2
CDR3: CASSLPPGLAGAFYNEQFF
DNA: TGTGCCAGCAGCTTACCCCCGGGACTAGCGGGGGCGTTCTACAATGAGCAGTTCTTC

size: .
J: TRBJ1-5
D: .
V: TRBV6-2/TRBV6-3
CDR3: CASSYFGQGGQPQHF
DNA: TGTGCCAGCAGTTACTTTGGGCAGGGCGGTCAGCCCCAGCATTTT

size: .
J: TRBJ1-3
D: TRBD1
V: TRBV30
CDR3: CAWTHPGTVNTIYF
DNA: TGTGCCTGGACCCACCCCGGGACAGTAAACACCATATATTTT

size: .
J: TRBJ2-5
D: TRBD2
V: TRBV10-1
CDR3: CASSERGGETQYF
DNA: TGCGCCAGCAGTGAACGGGGAGGGGAGACCCAGTACTTC

size: .
J: TRBJ2-1
D: .
V: TRBV3-1/TRBV3-2
CDR3: CASSTRDFVGGEQFF
DNA: TGTGCCAGCAGCACCCGGGACTTTGTGGGTGGTGAGCAGTTCTTC

size: .
J: TRBJ2-2
D: .
V: TRBV29-1
CDR3: CSVVVPGETGELFF
DNA: TGCAGCGTTGTGGTGCCAGGGGAAACCGGGGAGCTGTTTTTT

size: .
J: TRBJ2-3
D: TRBD2
V: TRBV5-1
CDR3: CASSNLAGGLTDTQYF
DNA: TGCGCCAGCAGCAATCTAGCGGGGGGACTCACAGATACGCAGTATTTT

size: once
J: TRBJ1-2
D: TRBD1
V: TRBV6-5
CDR3: CASSFDRAAYGYTF
DNA: TGTGCCAGCAGCTTCGACAGGGCGGCCTATGGCTACACCTTC

size: .
J: TRBJ1-5
D: TRBD1
V: TRBV18
CDR3: CASSPGQGSQPQHF
DNA: TGTGCCAGCTCACCGGGACAGGGGAGTCAGCCCCAGCATTTT

size: few
J: TRBJ2-7
D: TRBD2
V: TRBV2
CDR3: CASGRGLTYEQYF
DNA: TGTGCCAGCGGGAGGGGATTAACCTACGAGCAGTACTTC

size: .
J: TRBJ1-2
D: TRBD1
V: TRBV19
CDR3: CASSSGQLNYGYTF
DNA: TGTGCCAGTAGTTCGGGACAGCTTAACTATGGCTACACCTTC

size: .
J: TRBJ2-5
D: .
V: TRBV7-2
CDR3: CASSPGATQYF
DNA: TGTGCCAGCAGCCCGGGTGCGACCCAGTACTTC

size: .
J: TRBJ2-7
D: .
V: TRBV6-2/TRBV6-3
CDR3: CASSFTRTAEQYF
DNA: TGTGCCAGCAGTTTTACCCGGACAGCCGAGCAGTACTTC

size: few
J: TRBJ1-3
D: .
V: TRBV9
CDR3: CASSVGGYINSGNTIYF
DNA: TGTGCCAGCAGCGTAGGAGGCTACATCAACTCTGGAAACACCATATATTTT

size: once
J: TRBJ1-5
D: TRBD1
V: TRBV7-2
CDR3: CASSLGGGGRQPQHF
DNA: TGTGCCAGCAGCTTAGGAGGGGGCGGGCGGCAGCCCCAGCATTTT

size: .
J: TRBJ1-2
D: .
V: TRBV19
CDR3: CASSGGAGGYTF
DNA: TGTGCCAGTAGCGGGGGGGCTGGCGGCTACACCTTC

size: .
J: TRBJ2-1
D: .
V: TRBV6-5
CDR3: CASSFTRALTYNEQFF
DNA: TGTGCCAGCAGTTTCACTCGCGCGCTAACTTACAATGAGCAGTTCTTC